These 6 T cell receptor beta chains share one sample of origin, sequenced in a study of beta chain features in type 1 diabetes. Investigators reverse transcribed all isolated RNA, so they sequenced expressed TCRB transcripts. Data came from immunoSEQ multiplex PCR; TCRdb stores just in-frame clones and leaves some out. This sample has 350,000 to 450,000 clones, with about 14% found just once. The sequenced material came from naive CD4+ T cells from blood. These receptors were taken from a man aged 30 to 39 in good health.

The J gene is TRBJ2-5, the V gene TRBV4-1, with a tentative D call TRBD1 (6 bases). Germline CDR1 is MGHRA and CDR2 is YSYEKL. V shed 4 bases and J shed 5 bases, with 17 bases lying between them. This CDR3 region has 15 residues. CDR3: CASSLDPQQGETQYF. The CDR3, as DNA: TGCGCCAGCAGCCTAGACCCCCAACAGGGTGAGACCCAGTACTTC.

This clone was detected a few times. The gene calls are TRBV27 and TRBJ2-3; 11 bases are a match to TRBD1. V shed 4 bases, J shed 4 bases, and the junction held 7 bases outside the gene matches. This CDR3 is built from 16 residues. Germline V gene data show CDR1 as MNHEY and CDR2 as SMNVEV (reference sequence). This CDR3 is CASSSPDRGRPDTQYF. The DNA for the CDR3 is TGTGCCAGCAGTTCCCCGGACAGGGGGCGCCCAGATACGCAGTATTTT.

The chain links TRBV25-1 to TRBJ2-1; 7 bases map to TRBD1. The V gene's germline CDR1 is MGHDK and CDR2 SYGVNS. V lost 3 bases to trimming and J lost 8 bases; unmatched junction nucleotides: 7. This CDR3 contains 14 residues. CDR3 bases: TGTGCCAGCAGTGATGTAGGGGGCTTGGATGAGCAGTTCTTC. This codes for CASSDVGGLDEQFF.

V is TRBV29-1 and J is TRBJ2-3; D is unresolved. Trimming shortened V by 4 bases and J by 2 bases, and 10 bases separated the two germline ends. The germline CDR1 and CDR2 sequences are SQVTM and ANQGSEA. The CDR3 extends over 13 amino acids. The CDR3 is CSVAAPTTDTQYF. DNA for the CDR3: TGCAGCGTTGCTGCCCCTACCACAGATACGCAGTATTTT.

This clone was seen a handful of times. V is TRBV29-1 and J is TRBJ1-3; no definite D call. This CDR3 is built from 10 residues. CDR1 and CDR2 from the germline V gene are SQVTM and ANQGSEA. V was cut by 7 bases and J by 4 bases, with 5 bases left in between. The CDR3 reads CSARGNTIYF. CDR3 nucleotides: TGCAGCGCTAGAGGAAACACCATATATTTT.

The rearrangement links TRBV28 to TRBJ2-7, with D perhaps being TRBD1 or TRBD2 (6 bases each). This CDR3 region has 12 residues. V was cut by 7 bases and J by 5 bases, with 12 bases left in between. From germline, CDR1 is MDHEN and CDR2 SYDVKM. The CDR3, as DNA: TGTGCCAGCAAGAAGGGGGGTAACGAGCAGTACTTC. It translates to CASKKGGNEQYF.